The present TCR beta chain was sequenced within a study of T cells expressing NK-cell markers (dated by TCRdb to the early 2020s). Background on the whole study: TCR beta-chain repertoires were profiled in sorted CD3+CD56+NKG2C+, CD3+CD56+NKG2C- and CD3+CD56-NKG2C+ T-cell subsets from several donors. Of the eight sequenced donors, seven were found to be HCMV-seropositive and one was found to be HCMV-seronegative. The libraries were sequenced on Illumina HiSeq 2000/2500, MiSeq or NextSeq, producing 2 x 150 bp reads. The eight sequenced donors were randomly selected healthy volunteers, three men and five women.

The sequencer was an Illumina HiSeq 2000. 5'RACE template switching, by which a universal primer site and unique molecular identifiers were added, was used to make TCR beta cDNA libraries. cDNA synthesis was primed from the TCR beta constant segment, followed by two successive PCR amplification steps. In the source study's methods: MIGEC handled demultiplexing of the reads and grouping by UMI, while MiTCR was used to assemble and quantify clonotypes. To exclude erroneous sequences, any TCR cDNA sequence not supported by at least two reads was discarded. The tcR package was used for downstream repertoire analysis, with clonotypes matched between fractions based on CDR3 nucleotide sequence plus V segment. Antigen specificity was annotated against VDJdb with VDJmatch, allowing one amino acid substitution in CDR3. Reprocessed by TCRdb, the reads give a single entry per CDR3 protein sequence, without DNA. These V and J calls rely on TCRdb rather than the paper's analysis. This sample's table contains some 120,000 distinct CDR3 sequences. About a fifth of the sample rests with the top ten.

The CDR3, from cysteine to phenylalanine, totals 15 residues. No DNA sequence is on record. A commercial ELISA kit detecting HCMV-specific IgG in serum was used to determine HCMV serostatus. Ficoll density gradient centrifugation was used to isolate peripheral blood mononuclear cells from blood. With regard to this clonotype: Its antigen specificity is not known.

What the research found in general, with its limitations: Those dominant clonotypes were again the most abundant among CD3+CD56-NKG2C+ cells in a handful of donors, at about 28.3-65%. For roughly six donors, the dominant CD3+CD56+NKG2C+ clonotypes were among the top 10 CD8+ clonotypes and accounted for about 1.0-7.5% of CD8+ T cells. It remained unclear whether the expanded NKG2C-expressing T cell clones were specific for HCMV antigens.

This TCR was recovered from a woman between 18 and 70 years old in good health. Sequencing was carried out using blood T cells: a sorted CD56 or NKG2C T cell subset, CD4+ or CD8+ T cells, or bulk PBMC T cells (not recorded which). Recombination linked TRBV12-3 or TRBV12-4 to TRBJ2-3; TCRdb names TRBD2, which stays unverified in the absence of DNA. This receptor carries the CDR3 CASSLAGGRAVPQYF.